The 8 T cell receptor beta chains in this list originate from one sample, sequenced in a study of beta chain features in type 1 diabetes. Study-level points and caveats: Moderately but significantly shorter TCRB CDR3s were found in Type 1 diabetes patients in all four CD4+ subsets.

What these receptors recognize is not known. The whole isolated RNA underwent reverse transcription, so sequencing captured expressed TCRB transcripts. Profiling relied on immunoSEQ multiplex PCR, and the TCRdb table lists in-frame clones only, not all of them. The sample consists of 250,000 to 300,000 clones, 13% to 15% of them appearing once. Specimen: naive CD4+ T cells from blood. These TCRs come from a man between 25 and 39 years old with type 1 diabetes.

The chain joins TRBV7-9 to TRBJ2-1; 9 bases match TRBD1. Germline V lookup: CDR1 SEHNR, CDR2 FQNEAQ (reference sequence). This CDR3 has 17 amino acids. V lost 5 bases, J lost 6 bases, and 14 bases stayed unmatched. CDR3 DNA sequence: TGTGCCAGCAGCAGACCCCCTCGGGACAGGGATCTCAATGAGCAGTTCTTC. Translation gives CASSRPPRDRDLNEQFF.

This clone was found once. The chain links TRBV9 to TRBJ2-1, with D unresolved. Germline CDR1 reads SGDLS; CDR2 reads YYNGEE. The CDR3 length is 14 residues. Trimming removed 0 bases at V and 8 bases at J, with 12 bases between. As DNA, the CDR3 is TGTGCCAGCAGCGTAGCTCACTTTCAGGATGAGCAGTTCTTC. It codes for CASSVAHFQDEQFF.

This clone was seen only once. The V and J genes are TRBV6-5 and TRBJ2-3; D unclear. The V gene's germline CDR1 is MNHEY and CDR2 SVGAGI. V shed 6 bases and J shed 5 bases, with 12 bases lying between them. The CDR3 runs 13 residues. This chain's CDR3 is CASRRFSRDTQYF. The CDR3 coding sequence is TGTGCCAGCAGAAGATTTTCGCGAGATACGCAGTATTTT.

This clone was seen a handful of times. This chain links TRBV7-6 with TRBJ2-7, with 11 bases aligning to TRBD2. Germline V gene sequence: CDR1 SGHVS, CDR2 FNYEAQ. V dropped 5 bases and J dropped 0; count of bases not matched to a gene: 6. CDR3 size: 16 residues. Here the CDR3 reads CASSDRLAGSSYEQYF. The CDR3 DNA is TGTGCCAGCAGCGACCGACTAGCGGGATCCTCCTACGAGCAGTACTTC.

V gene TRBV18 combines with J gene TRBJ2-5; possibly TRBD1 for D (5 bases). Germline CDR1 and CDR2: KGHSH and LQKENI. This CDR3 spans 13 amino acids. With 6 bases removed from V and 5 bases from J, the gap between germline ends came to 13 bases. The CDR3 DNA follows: TGTGCCAGCTCCCCCACTCAGGGCGAGACCCAGTACTTC. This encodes CASSPTQGETQYF.

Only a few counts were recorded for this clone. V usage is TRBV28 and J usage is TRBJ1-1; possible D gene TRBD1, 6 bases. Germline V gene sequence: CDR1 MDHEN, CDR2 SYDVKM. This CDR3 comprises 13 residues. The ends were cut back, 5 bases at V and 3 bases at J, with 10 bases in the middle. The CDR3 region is CASSGGQHTEAFF. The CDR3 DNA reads TGTGCCAGCAGTGGTGGACAGCACACTGAAGCTTTCTTT.

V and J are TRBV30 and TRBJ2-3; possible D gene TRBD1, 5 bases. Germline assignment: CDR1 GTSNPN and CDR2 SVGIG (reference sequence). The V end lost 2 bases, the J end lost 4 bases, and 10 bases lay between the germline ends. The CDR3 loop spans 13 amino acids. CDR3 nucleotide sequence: TGTGCCTGGAGTACTCAGGGTTCAGATACGCAGTATTTT. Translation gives CAWSTQGSDTQYF.

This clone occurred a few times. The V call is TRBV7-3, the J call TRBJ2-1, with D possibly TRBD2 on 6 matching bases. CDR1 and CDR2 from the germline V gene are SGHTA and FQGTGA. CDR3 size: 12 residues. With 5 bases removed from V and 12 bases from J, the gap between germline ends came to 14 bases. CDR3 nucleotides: TGTGCCAGCAGCCTCCCTAGGGGAGGGCAGTTCTTC. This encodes CASSLPRGGQFF.